Shown below are 30 T cell receptor beta chains from a single sample sequenced in a study of blood T cell repertoires in COVID-19. This table comes from immunoSEQ multiplex PCR, and its TCRdb copy is limited to in-frame clones, with some not included. The data contain 88,000 or so clones, roughly 77% of them singletons. The sequenced sample was peripheral blood. The receptors derive from a human donor in a cohort sampled during active COVID-19.

Only one count was recorded for this clone. The chain has TRBV11-1 and TRBJ2-5, with TRBD1 identical over 9 bases. With 8 bases clipped from V and 2 bases from J, the junction kept 12 bases outside the gene matches. CDR3 length: 16 amino acids. CDR1 and CDR2 from the germline V gene are SGHAT and FQDESV (reference sequence). CDR3 nucleotide sequence: TGTGCCAGCCAAGGGACAGGGAATCTTTGGCAAGAGACCCAGTACTTC. Translated, it gives CASQGTGNLWQETQYF.

The genes are TRBV9 and TRBJ1-6; D gene unclear. Trimming took 2 bases from V and 7 from J, leaving 16 bases between them. The CDR3 spans 16 residues. Looked up from germline, CDR1 is SGDLS and CDR2 is YYNGEE. In DNA, the CDR3 is TGTGCCAGCAGCGTTGATATAGGGAGTTTAAATTCACCCCTCCACTTT. This sequence encodes CASSVDIGSLNSPLHF. The complete variable domain, with remaining parts taken from reference TRBV9 and TRBJ1-6, reads DSGVTQTPKHLITATGQRVTLRCSPRSGDLSVYWYQQSLDQGLQFLIQYYNGEERAKGNILERFSAQQFPDLHSELNLSSLELGDSALYFCASSVDIGSLNSPLHFGNGTRLTVT.

The chain is built from TRBV25-1 and TRBJ2-2; TRBD2 matches 12 bases. Germline V gene data show CDR1 as MGHDK and CDR2 as SYGVNS. The CDR3 extends over 15 amino acids. With 6 bases clipped from V and 6 bases from J, the junction kept 5 bases outside the gene matches. The CDR3, as DNA: TGTGCCAGCAGAGCTAGCGGGAGGGCCGCCGGGGAGCTGTTTTTT. Its protein is CASRASGRAAGELFF.

The chain couples TRBV28 to TRBJ2-7; TRBD2 matches 7 bases. There are 14 residues in the CDR3. Trimming cost V 7 bases and J 5 bases; bases outside gene matches: 11. The germline V gene has CDR1 MDHEN and CDR2 SYDVKM. The chain's CDR3 is CASTGGGGGHEQYF. CDR3 nucleotides: TGTGCCAGCACTGGGGGGGGAGGCGGCCACGAGCAGTACTTC.

This clone has only a few counts. The chain carries TRBV7-3 and TRBJ2-3; weak D call: TRBD1 (6 bases). Trimming left V 5 bases short and J 0 bases short, with 9 bases between. The CDR3 length is 14 residues. Per germline, CDR1 SGHTA and CDR2 FQGTGA. The CDR3 bases are TGTGCCAGCAGCCGGACAGTAAGCACAGATACGCAGTATTTT. Its protein product is CASSRTVSTDTQYF.

This chain connects TRBV25-1 to TRBJ2-5; a possible D gene is TRBD2 (6 bases). The germline V gene encodes CDR1 MGHDK and CDR2 SYGVNS. V was clipped by 1 base and J by 2 bases, with 11 bases between them. The CDR3 covers 15 residues. The chain's CDR3 is CASSEWVGGQETQYF. DNA of the CDR3: TGTGCCAGCAGTGAATGGGTGGGAGGTCAAGAGACCCAGTACTTC.

This chain uses TRBV2 with TRBJ1-1, with D perhaps TRBD1 (5 bases). The CDR3 covers 15 residues. CDR1 is SNHLY and CDR2 is FYNNEI in the germline V gene. The V end lost 1 base, the J end lost 1 base, and 10 bases lay between the germline ends. Written as DNA, the CDR3 is TGTGCCAGCAGTGAAGAGGGGATGGGGAACACTGAAGCTTTCTTT. Translating gives CASSEEGMGNTEAFF.

This chain connects TRBV7-9 to TRBJ2-4; tentatively, D is TRBD1 (5 bases). The ends were cut back, 1 base at V and 8 bases at J, with 9 bases in the middle. The CDR3 runs to 13 residues. The germline CDR1 and CDR2 sequences are SEHNR and FQNEAQ (reference sequence). In DNA form, the CDR3 reads TGTGCCAGCAGCTTAGGGTCCAGGGACATTCAGTACTTC. This codes for CASSLGSRDIQYF.

This clone came up a few times. The CDR3 here is CASSPGTGAGTQYF. The CDR3 bases are TGTGCCAGCAGCCCTGGGACAGGGGCAGGGACGCAGTATTTT. The chain is built from TRBV11-2 and TRBJ2-3, with 10 bases fitting TRBD1. V was pared by 5 bases and J by 9 bases, with 8 bases of the junction left unmatched. The CDR3 spans 14 residues. Germline-derived CDR1 and CDR2 are SGHAT and FQNNGV.

The chain recombines TRBV4-1 with TRBJ2-2; 10 nucleotides match TRBD2. Germline loops: CDR1 MGHRA, CDR2 YSYEKL. The length of the CDR3 is 18 residues. Trimming cost V 3 bases and J 1 base; bases outside gene matches: 8. The CDR3 is CASSQDKGLAENTGELFF. As DNA, the CDR3 is TGCGCCAGCAGCCAGGACAAAGGACTAGCGGAGAACACCGGGGAGCTGTTTTTT.

V and J are TRBV19 and TRBJ2-7; 9 bases are shared with TRBD2. Looked up from germline, CDR1 is LNHDA and CDR2 is SQIVND (reference sequence). The CDR3 spans 13 residues. The junction had 2 bases not matched to a gene; V was cut back by 6 bases and J by 2 bases. CDR3 in DNA: TGTGCCAGTAGGCGGGAGGGCCCCTACGAGCAGTACTTC. This codes for CASRREGPYEQYF.

The chain uses TRBV19 and TRBJ2-1; no reliable D call. This CDR3 is built from 14 residues. CDR1 is LNHDA and CDR2 is SQIVND in the germline V gene (reference sequence). V shed 11 bases and J shed 7 bases, with 21 bases lying between them. CDR3 bases: TGTGCCGTCTGGGCCGGCCCCTATCGGAATGAGCAGTTCTTC. Its translation: CAVWAGPYRNEQFF.

The gene calls are TRBV7-2 and TRBJ2-5; D is undetermined. Trimming shortened V by 5 bases and J by 5 bases, and 15 bases separated the two germline ends. Germline-derived CDR1 and CDR2 are SGHTA and FQGNSA. The CDR3 consists of 14 residues. The CDR3 nucleotides are TGTGCCAGCAGCCCGAGTGAGATCGGGGAGACCCAGTACTTC. It encodes CASSPSEIGETQYF.

V is TRBV5-4 and J is TRBJ2-3, with TRBD2 as a possible D gene (6 bases). Germline values: CDR1 SGHNT, CDR2 YYREEE (reference sequence). This CDR3 comprises 16 residues. The V and J ends lost 0 bases and 0 bases respectively, with 11 bases between them. The CDR3 region is CASSLGLALSTDTQYF. Written as DNA, the CDR3 is TGTGCCAGCAGCTTGGGGCTAGCGCTGAGCACAGATACGCAGTATTTT. Combining the CDR3 with reference TRBV5-4 and TRBJ2-3 gives the whole variable domain ETGVTQSPTHLIKTRGQQVTLRCSSQSGHNTVSWYQQALGQGPQFIFQYYREEENGRGNFPPRFSGLQFPNYSSELNVNALELDDSALYLCASSLGLALSTDTQYFGPGTRLTVL.

The rearrangement links TRBV2 to TRBJ2-1; the match to TRBD2 covers 13 bases. J gave up 4 bases and V 4 bases, and 4 bases lay outside the gene matches. The CDR3 has 16 residues. CDR1 SNHLY and CDR2 FYNNEI come from the germline V gene. In DNA, the CDR3 is TGTGCCAGCAGTGGAGGGACTAGCGGGATTTACAATGAGCAGTTCTTC. Residues: CASSGGTSGIYNEQFF.

This CDR3 is CASSVTGGSHPSSYEQYF. CDR3 coding DNA: TGTGCCAGCAGTGTAACAGGGGGCTCACATCCGAGCTCCTACGAGCAGTACTTC. This sequence joins TRBV6-1 and TRBJ2-7, with TRBD1 matching over 9 bases. J was trimmed by 0 bases and V by 4 bases; bases with no gene match: 13. The CDR3 has 18 residues. Germline V lookup: CDR1 MNHNS, CDR2 SASEGT.

The gene calls are TRBV4-3 and TRBJ2-1; D may be TRBD2 (6 bases). The germline V gene has CDR1 LGHNA and CDR2 YSLEER. The length of the CDR3 is 15 residues. V gave up 0 bases and J gave up 3 bases, with 9 bases separating them. The chain's CDR3 is CASSQDSGSYNEQFF. The CDR3 coding sequence is TGCGCCAGCAGCCAAGACTCCGGGAGCTACAATGAGCAGTTCTTC.

This clone was seen only once. The chain uses TRBV30 and TRBJ1-1; 7 nucleotides agree with TRBD1. The CDR3 is 13 amino acids. CDR1 and CDR2 (germline): GTSNPN, SVGIG (reference sequence). CDR3 amino acids: CAVRGGYGTEAFF. CDR3 coding DNA: TGTGCTGTCAGAGGGGGCTATGGCACTGAAGCTTTCTTT. Full variable domain (remainder filled in from reference TRBV30 and TRBJ1-1): SQTIHQWPATLVQPVGSPLSLECTVEGTSNPNLYWYRQAAGRGLQLLFYSVGIGQISSEVPQNLSASRPQDRQFILSSKKLLLSDSGFYLCAVRGGYGTEAFFGQGTRLTVV.

The V and J genes are TRBV3-1 (or the pseudogene TRBV3-2) and TRBJ2-7, with 11 bases matching TRBD1. Trimming removed 5 bases from V and 6 bases from J; junction bases left unmatched: 6. The CDR3 is 14 amino acids. Germline V gives CDR1 LGHDT, CDR2 YNNKEL (reference sequence). In DNA, the CDR3 is TGTGCCAGCAGCAGGGACAGGGGGGCGGTCGAGCAGTACTTC. Amino acid sequence: CASSRDRGAVEQYF.

The V call is TRBV6-1, the J call TRBJ2-3, with 8 nucleotides matching TRBD2. The CDR3 runs to 14 residues. Germline V lookup: CDR1 MNHNS, CDR2 SASEGT. V lost 2 bases to trimming and J lost 6 bases; unmatched junction nucleotides: 4. CDR3 bases: TGTGCCAGCAGTGAACCCGGGAGGGTGGATACGCAGTATTTT. It yields the protein CASSEPGRVDTQYF.

This chain links TRBV29-1 with TRBJ2-2, with 8 nucleotides matching TRBD2. Per germline, CDR1 SQVTM and CDR2 ANQGSEA. The CDR3 extends over 14 amino acids. V dropped 5 bases and J dropped 5; count of bases not matched to a gene: 7. CDR3 protein: CSVSSGGITGELFF. In DNA, the CDR3 is TGCAGCGTTTCCAGCGGGGGTATTACCGGGGAGCTGTTTTTT.

The genes are TRBV21-1 and TRBJ1-1. TRBV21-1 is described as a pseudogene. The CDR3 is made up of 14 amino acids. The CDR3 loop is CASSKANRSSEAFF. CDR3 bases: TGTGCCAGCAGCAAAGCGAATAGGAGCTCTGAAGCTTTCTTT.

This chain connects TRBV28 to TRBJ2-3; 10 bases are a match to TRBD2. Germline V CDR1 and CDR2: MDHEN, SYDVKM. V was pared by 2 bases and J by 6 bases, with 8 bases of the junction left unmatched. The CDR3 consists of 16 residues. CDR3 DNA sequence: TGTGCCAGCAGTTTACAAGCGGGAGGGCCGGGGGATACGCAGTATTTT. Translated: CASSLQAGGPGDTQYF.

This chain uses TRBV6-1 with TRBJ2-1, with TRBD2 matching 9 bases. V lost 3 bases, J lost 6 bases, and 6 bases stayed unmatched. The CDR3 consists of 15 residues. Per the germline V gene, CDR1 is MNHNS and CDR2 is SASEGT. This chain's CDR3 is CASSEREGVRNEQFF. The CDR3 DNA reads TGTGCCAGCAGTGAGCGGGAGGGCGTCCGCAATGAGCAGTTCTTC.

This chain links TRBV4-1 with TRBJ2-1; D might be TRBD2 (6 bases). V was pared by 1 base and J by 3 bases, with 13 bases between. The CDR3 runs 16 residues. Germline-derived CDR1 and CDR2 are MGHRA and YSYEKL. CDR3 amino acids: CASSQVTGTRYNEQFF. DNA of the CDR3: TGCGCCAGCAGCCAAGTTACCGGGACTCGCTACAATGAGCAGTTCTTC.

The rearrangement links TRBV5-1 to TRBJ2-2; TRBD2 matches at 7 bases. Per germline, CDR1 SGHRS and CDR2 YFSETQ. J gave up 3 bases and V 0 bases, and 5 bases lay outside the gene matches. CDR3 length equals 16 residues. The CDR3 sequence: CASSLDGSGYTGELFF. The DNA of the CDR3 is TGCGCCAGCAGCTTGGATGGTAGCGGGTACACCGGGGAGCTGTTTTTT.

The gene calls are TRBV19 and TRBJ1-2, with a possible D match to TRBD1 (5 bases). V lost 4 bases to trimming and J lost 5 bases, with 14 bases between them. The CDR3 extends over 14 amino acids. From germline, CDR1 is LNHDA and CDR2 SQIVND (reference sequence). The CDR3 DNA sequence: TGTGCCAGTAGTACAGGGATACTCGATTATGGCTACACCTTC. Amino acids: CASSTGILDYGYTF.

The V call is TRBV9, the J call TRBJ2-7, with 8 bases aligning to TRBD2. Per germline, CDR1 SGDLS and CDR2 YYNGEE. The CDR3 contains 14 residues. V lost 0 bases and J lost 6; bases outside the gene matches: 5. CDR3 protein: CASSVAGLVSEQYF. CDR3 DNA sequence: TGTGCCAGCAGCGTAGCGGGACTAGTCTCCGAGCAGTACTTC.

This chain joins TRBV6-2 or TRBV6-3 and TRBJ1-1; perhaps TRBD1 as D (5 bases). The V and J ends lost 6 bases and 7 bases respectively, with 9 bases between them. Germline lookup yields CDR1 MNHEY and CDR2 SVGEGT. The CDR3 is 11 amino acids. This CDR3 is CASSRDFEAFF. The CDR3 bases are TGTGCCAGCAGCCGGGACTTTGAAGCTTTCTTT.

The genes are TRBV29-1 and TRBJ1-1; D ambiguous. Looked up from germline, CDR1 is SQVTM and CDR2 is ANQGSEA. V shed 5 bases and J shed 1 base, with 5 bases lying between them. The CDR3 runs 11 residues. DNA for the CDR3: TGCAGCGTTCGAGGGAACACTGAAGCTTTCTTT. It codes for CSVRGNTEAFF.